These 26 T cell receptor beta chains were all obtained from the same sample, sequenced in a study of post-analysis software for immune sequencing data. General study results and limits: The five TRBV segments detected at higher frequency in patients than in controls included TRBV5-6, TRBV5-1 and TRBV20-1.

These receptors have no known antigen. Prepared TCR beta cDNA libraries contained unique molecular identifiers. Using its own MiXCR run on the PCR reads, TCRdb lists one record per CDR3 protein. The table includes a few hundred thousand distinct CDR3 sequences, 36% detected once. Sequencing input: blood. All receptors derive from a girl under 18 with multiple sclerosis.

As regards this clonotype: It may be a read error: a sequence one base away is much more abundant. The missing conserved phenylalanine or tryptophan at the end of this CDR3 makes a read error likely. The CDR3: CSAPDTSGGGETQYY. DNA for the CDR3: TGCAGTGCTCCTGACACTAGCGGCGGAGGAGAGACCCAGTACTAC. The rearrangement joins TRBV20-1 to TRBJ2-5; TRBD2 matches 8 bases. Germline V CDR1 and CDR2: DFQATT, SNEGSKA (reference sequence). V gave up 5 bases and J gave up 4 bases; unmatched junction bases: 12. CDR3 size: 15 residues.

V gene TRBV3-1 combines with J gene TRBJ1-1, with D maybe TRBD1 (6 bases). Germline CDR1 reads LGHDT; CDR2 reads YNNKEL (reference sequence). This CDR3 is built from 15 residues. V was pared by 7 bases and J by 1 base, with 16 bases between. Written as DNA, the CDR3 is TGTGCCAGCAACCTCTTACAGGGTTCGAACACTGAAGCTTTCTTT. As protein: CASNLLQGSNTEAFF.

This clonotype was counted only a few times. This chain uses TRBV7-9 with TRBJ1-1; D gene unclear. Between the trimmed V and J ends, which lost 3 bases and 1 base, there was a span of 6 bases. Per the germline V gene, CDR1 is SEHNR and CDR2 is FQNEAQ (reference sequence). The length of the CDR3 is 13 residues. The DNA of the CDR3 is TGTGCCAGCAGCTTCCAGCCGAACACTGAAGCTTTCTTT. It translates to CASSFQPNTEAFF.

The table lists this clonotype with many counts. V usage is TRBV7-9 and J usage is TRBJ1-5; D remains ambiguous. The ends were cut back, 5 bases at V and 7 bases at J, with 9 bases in the middle. Germline V gives CDR1 SEHNR, CDR2 FQNEAQ (reference sequence). The CDR3 has 12 residues. DNA for the CDR3: TGTGCCAGCAGCCACGGTGGGCAGCCCCAGCATTTT. It is translated as CASSHGGQPQHF.

The sample holds many counts of this clonotype. The V gene is TRBV5-1, the J gene TRBJ2-1; 8 nucleotides align to TRBD2. The ends lost 0 bases at V and 8 bases at J; junction bases unmatched: 10. Per germline, CDR1 SGHRS and CDR2 YFSETQ. CDR3 size: 16 residues. The CDR3 sequence: CASSLAGGGIMDEQFF. DNA of the CDR3: TGCGCCAGCAGCTTGGCCGGGGGGGGCATTATGGATGAGCAGTTCTTC.

Ten or more counts support this clonotype. This chain uses TRBV11-2 with TRBJ2-7; D is possibly TRBD1 or TRBD2 (5 bases each). The CDR3 totals 15 residues. V lost 4 bases and J 2 bases, leaving 15 bases between the germline ends. CDR1 and CDR2 from the germline V gene are SGHAT and FQNNGV. The CDR3 sequence: CASSSSRDGPYEQYF. The CDR3 DNA is TGTGCCAGCAGCTCTTCCCGGGACGGACCCTACGAGCAGTACTTC.

The rearrangement joins TRBV5-5 to TRBJ2-5, with unresolved D. The ends were cut back, 3 bases at V and 2 bases at J, with 14 bases in the middle. The CDR3 extends over 15 amino acids. Germline CDR1 reads SGHKS; CDR2 reads YYEKEE (reference sequence). This chain's CDR3 is CASSSLSAPQETQYF. CDR3 DNA: TGTGCCAGCAGCTCCCTGAGCGCACCGCAAGAGACCCAGTACTTC.

This clonotype came up many times. The chain employs TRBV3-1 and TRBJ1-2, with D perhaps matching TRBD1 (6 bases). Germline V gene data show CDR1 as LGHDT and CDR2 as YNNKEL (reference sequence). V was cut by 4 bases and J by 8 bases, with 17 bases left in between. CDR3 length: 14 residues. CDR3 region: CASSRRGWVEGYTF. CDR3 in DNA: TGTGCCAGCAGCCGCAGGGGCTGGGTAGAGGGCTACACCTTC.

This clonotype has ten or more counts. This chain joins TRBV4-1 and TRBJ2-7; D is possibly TRBD1 (5 bases). The CDR3 runs 16 residues. V shed 0 bases and J shed 7 bases, with 19 bases lying between them. Per the germline V gene, CDR1 is MGHRA and CDR2 is YSYEKL. The CDR3 region is CASSQETTGVTGEQYF. The CDR3, as DNA: TGCGCCAGCAGCCAAGAAACTACAGGCGTCACGGGTGAGCAGTACTTC.

In this sample, this clonotype turned up a few times. This chain joins TRBV25-1 and TRBJ2-2; no reliable D call. Between the trimmed V and J ends, which lost 5 bases and 6 bases, there was a span of 7 bases. The germline V gene has CDR1 MGHDK and CDR2 SYGVNS. This CDR3 has 12 amino acids. The CDR3 is CASSKISGELFF. The CDR3, as DNA: TGTGCCAGCAGTAAGATCTCCGGGGAGCTGTTTTTT.

This clonotype was observed a few times. The rearrangement joins TRBV6-4 to TRBJ1-1; D gene uncertain. V was clipped by 3 bases and J by 4 bases, with 12 bases between them. CDR3 length: 14 residues. From germline, CDR1 is MRHNA and CDR2 SNTAGT. CDR3 sequence reads: CASSESPRVTEAFF. The DNA of the CDR3 is TGTGCCAGCAGTGAGTCCCCACGGGTCACTGAAGCTTTCTTT.

V is TRBV20-1 and J is TRBJ2-7, with TRBD2 matching over 7 bases. CDR1 DFQATT and CDR2 SNEGSKA come from the germline V gene (reference sequence). CDR3 length equals 15 residues. The trim removed 0 bases at V and 2 bases at J, leaving 7 bases unmatched. The CDR3 bases are TGCAGTGCTAGAGATCGGGCGGGACTACCCTACGAGCAGTACTTC. Its protein is CSARDRAGLPYEQYF.

The sample holds many counts of this clonotype. The J gene is TRBJ1-1, the V gene TRBV7-9; D is possibly TRBD1 (6 bases). The V gene lost 1 base and the J gene lost 5 bases, with 11 bases spanning the gap. This CDR3 spans 14 amino acids. Germline CDR1 is SEHNR and CDR2 is FQNEAQ (reference sequence). CDR3 DNA: TGTGCCAGCAGCTTAGTTGGAGGGGGAACTGAAGCTTTCTTT. Translating it yields CASSLVGGGTEAFF.

V is TRBV20-1 and J is TRBJ2-2; D not resolved. V lost 1 base and J lost 5, with 5 bases in between. The germline V gene encodes CDR1 DFQATT and CDR2 SNEGSKA (reference sequence). The CDR3 totals 12 residues. The CDR3 here is CSARVFTGELFF. Written as DNA, the CDR3 is TGCAGTGCTAGAGTTTTTACCGGGGAGCTGTTTTTT.

A remark on this clonotype: An end of the junction differs from the germline gene, which may be a read error. The chain employs TRBV20-1 and TRBJ2-1; TRBD2 agrees at 11 bases. There are 15 residues in the CDR3. The germline gives CDR1 DFQATT, CDR2 SNEGSKA (reference sequence). CDR3 sequence (DNA): TGCAGTGTTAGAAGGGGACTAGCGGAACTCAATGAGCAGTTCTTC. Residues: CSVRRGLAELNEQFF.

The chain is built from TRBV12-3 or TRBV12-4 and TRBJ2-5; a possible D gene is TRBD1 (5 bases). Trimming removed 3 bases at V and 3 bases at J, with 8 bases between. There are 13 residues in the CDR3. This CDR3 reads CASSLTVEETQYF. The CDR3 DNA reads as TGTGCCAGCAGTTTGACAGTTGAAGAGACCCAGTACTTC.

Of note for this clonotype: Just one base apart from a much larger clone, this may be a read error. V gene TRBV2 combines with J gene TRBJ2-4; D gene ambiguous. This CDR3 contains 13 residues. Between the trimmed V and J ends, which lost 5 bases and 13 bases, there was a span of 18 bases. CDR1 is SNHLY and CDR2 is FYNNEI in the germline V gene. CDR3 sequence reads: CASSKGNYNEQYF. Written as DNA, the CDR3 is TGTGCCAGCAGTAAAGGGAACTACAATGAGCAGTACTTC. The variable domain in full, completed from reference TRBV2 and TRBJ2-4, reads EPEVTQTPSHQVTQMGQEVILRCVPISNHLYFYWYRQILGQKVEFLVSFYNNEISEKSEIFDDQFSVERPDGSNFTLKIRSTKLEDSAMYFCASSKGNYNEQYFGAGTRLSVL.

This clonotype was picked up many times. The rearrangement links TRBV12-3 or TRBV12-4 to TRBJ1-2; tentatively, D is TRBD1 (5 bases). CDR3 length: 16 amino acids. V dropped 1 base and J dropped 2 bases, with 14 bases sitting between them. This CDR3 reads CASSLVGTEGNYGYTF. CDR3 coding DNA: TGTGCCAGCAGTTTAGTTGGGACCGAGGGGAACTATGGCTACACCTTC.

With regard to this clonotype: A much larger clone differs by one base, so this may be a read error. The rearrangement links TRBV5-1 to TRBJ2-1; D is perhaps TRBD2 (5 bases). V lost 0 bases to trimming and J lost 13 bases, with 14 bases between them. This CDR3 contains 13 residues. Per germline, CDR1 SGHRS and CDR2 YFSETQ. CDR3 region: CASSLELLETQFF. CDR3 coding DNA: TGCGCCAGCAGCTTGGAATTACTAGAGACCCAGTTCTTC.

The chain carries TRBV12-3 or TRBV12-4 and TRBJ1-1, with a possible D match to TRBD1 (6 bases). V lost 5 bases and J lost 6, with 19 bases in between. The CDR3 runs 15 residues. The CDR3 DNA reads as TGTGCCAGCAGTCCGGGGGCCCCAAGGTTGCCTGAAGCTTTCTTT. This encodes CASSPGAPRLPEAFF.

Note on this clonotype: With a much larger clone just one base away, this may be a read error. V is TRBV10-3 and J is TRBJ2-3, with no clear D. The length of the CDR3 is 14 residues. In germline, CDR1 is ENHRY, CDR2 SYGVKD. CDR3 amino acids: CAIRESVVSDTQYF. The CDR3 region has the DNA TGTGCCATCAGGGAGTCGGTGGTGTCAGATACGCAGTATTTT.

This clonotype was seen only once. The chain links TRBV3-1 to TRBJ2-2, with TRBD2 identical over 10 bases. The V and J ends lost 1 base and 4 bases, in that order; junction bases with no gene match: 3. Germline CDR1 and CDR2: LGHDT and YNNKEL (reference sequence). This CDR3 comprises 16 residues. The CDR3 is CASSQGLAGVTGELFF. The CDR3 DNA sequence: TGTGCCAGCAGCCAAGGGCTAGCGGGAGTCACCGGGGAGCTGTTTTTT. Variable domain in full (rest from reference TRBV3-1 and TRBJ2-2): DTAVSQTPKYLVTQMGNDKSIKCEQNLGHDTMYWYKQDSKKFLKIMFSYNNKELIINETVPNRFSPKSPDKAHLNLHINSLELGDSAVYFCASSQGLAGVTGELFFGEGSRLTVL.

This clonotype was seen repeatedly, ten times or more. The CDR3 sequence: CASSSGLAGGQETQYF. In DNA form, the CDR3 reads TGTGCCAGCAGCTCCGGACTAGCGGGGGGGCAAGAGACCCAGTACTTC. The rearrangement uses TRBV9 and TRBJ2-5, with 15 nucleotides matching TRBD2. CDR3 size: 16 residues. With 4 bases clipped from V and 2 bases from J, the junction kept 3 bases outside the gene matches. Germline V gene lookup returns CDR1 SGDLS and CDR2 YYNGEE.

This clonotype was found many times. In DNA form, the CDR3 reads TGCAGCGTCCCCACCAGAGCTAACTATGGCTACACCTTC. Protein: CSVPTRANYGYTF. The rearrangement links TRBV29-1 to TRBJ1-2, with D unresolved. The CDR3 is 13 amino acids. Trimming left V 6 bases short and J 0 bases short, with 11 bases between. CDR1 is SQVTM and CDR2 is ANQGSEA in the germline V gene.

J is TRBJ2-5 and V is TRBV28, with 11 bases identical to TRBD2. CDR1 is MDHEN, CDR2 SYDVKM, per germline. This CDR3 is built from 14 residues. Trimming removed 5 bases from V and 5 bases from J; junction bases left unmatched: 4. The chain's CDR3 is CASSVAGGLETQYF. The CDR3 DNA reads TGTGCCAGCAGTGTAGCGGGAGGGTTGGAGACCCAGTACTTC.

In its sample, this clonotype was seen a few times. This sequence joins TRBV5-1 and TRBJ1-1; D might be TRBD1 (6 bases). The germline V gene encodes CDR1 SGHRS and CDR2 YFSETQ. Trimming took off 0 bases at V and 4 bases at J, with 13 bases between the two ends. CDR3 length: 15 amino acids. The CDR3 loop reads CASSLVQGGGTEAFF. The DNA for the CDR3 is TGCGCCAGCAGCTTGGTACAGGGAGGGGGCACTGAAGCTTTCTTT.